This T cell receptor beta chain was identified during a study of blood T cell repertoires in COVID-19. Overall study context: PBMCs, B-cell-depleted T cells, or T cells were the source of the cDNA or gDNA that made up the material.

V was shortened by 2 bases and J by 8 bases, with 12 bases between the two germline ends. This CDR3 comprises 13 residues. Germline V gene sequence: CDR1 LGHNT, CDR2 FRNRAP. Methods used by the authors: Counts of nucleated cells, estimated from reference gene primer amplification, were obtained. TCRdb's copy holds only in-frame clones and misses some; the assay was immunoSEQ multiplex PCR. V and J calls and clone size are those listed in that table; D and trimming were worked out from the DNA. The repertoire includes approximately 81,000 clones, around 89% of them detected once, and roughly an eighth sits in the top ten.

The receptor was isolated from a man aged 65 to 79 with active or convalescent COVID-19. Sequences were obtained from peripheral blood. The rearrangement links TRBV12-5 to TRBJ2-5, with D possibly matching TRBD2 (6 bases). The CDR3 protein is CASGLTGLPTQYF. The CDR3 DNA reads TGTGCTAGTGGTTTGACGGGACTCCCTACCCAGTACTTC.